Sequencing of this TCR beta chain was carried out in a study of T cells in Graves' hyperthyroidism and ophthalmopathy. V was pared by 12 bases and J by 0 bases, with 14 bases between. Germline V lookup: CDR1 KGHDR, CDR2 SFDVKD. The CDR3 is made up of 13 amino acids. This clonotype turned up a few times. Amplification targeted TCR beta CDR3 regions from RNA transcripts. Primed by the HTBI set, a first-round RT-PCR was run on the TCR CDR3. One entry per CDR3 protein results from TCRdb running MiXCR on the multiplex PCR reads. The table lists around 300,000 distinct CDR3 sequences, approximately 18% of them singletons.

This TCR was sampled from a man aged 45-65 years with Graves' ophthalmopathy. The sample comprised blood. The V and J genes are TRBV24-1 and TRBJ2-7; perhaps TRBD2 as D (5 bases). The CDR3 nucleotides read TGTGCCTTCTTTGAGGGTTCCTCCTACGAGCAGTACTTC. This codes for CAFFEGSSYEQYF.